The following is a T cell receptor (beta chain) sequence with its context. The data derive from a study of cytomegalovirus exposure and HLA in healthy donors. Primers included in the PCR were 60 Vbeta and 13 Jbeta primers. Data came from immunoSEQ multiplex PCR; TCRdb stores just in-frame clones and leaves some out. The sample lists about 130,000 clones; 80% were seen once. J was trimmed by 5 bases and V by 4 bases; bases with no gene match: 6. The CDR3 sequence is 15 residues long. Per the germline V gene, CDR1 is MGHRA and CDR2 is YSYEKL. The sequenced material came from PBMCs. The chain employs TRBV4-1 and TRBJ1-1; TRBD1 matches at 11 bases. The sequence was obtained from a man aged 25-45 years in good health and CMV-seropositive. Here the CDR3 DNA reads TGCGCCAGCAGCCGTACGGGACAGGGGGGGACTGAAGCTTTCTTT. Its protein product is CASSRTGQGGTEAFF.